The present TCR beta chain was sequenced within a study of cytotoxic CD8 clonotypes in ibrutinib-treated CLL. The junction had 10 bases not matched to a gene; V was cut back by 2 bases and J by 6 bases. CDR1 is SGHVS and CDR2 is FNYEAQ in the germline V gene. The CDR3 runs to 17 residues. Some clones are missing from TCRdb's copy, which holds only in-frame ones; the method was immunoSEQ multiplex PCR. The sample has just over 200,000 clones, around 70% seen once. Study-level points and caveats: Under therapy, public clonotypes either contracted or stayed stable, and they were uncommon.

Only a few counts were recorded for this clone. The antigen is unknown. This clonotype originated in a human donor with chronic lymphocytic leukemia. The chain recombines TRBV7-6 with TRBJ1-5; 10 bases map to TRBD1. The specimen comprised PBMCs, sampled after 12 months of ibrutinib treatment. Written as DNA, the CDR3 is TGTGCCAGCAGCTTAACTGGAACCGGGACAGGGGTTCAGCCCCAGCATTTT. Its translation: CASSLTGTGTGVQPQHF.